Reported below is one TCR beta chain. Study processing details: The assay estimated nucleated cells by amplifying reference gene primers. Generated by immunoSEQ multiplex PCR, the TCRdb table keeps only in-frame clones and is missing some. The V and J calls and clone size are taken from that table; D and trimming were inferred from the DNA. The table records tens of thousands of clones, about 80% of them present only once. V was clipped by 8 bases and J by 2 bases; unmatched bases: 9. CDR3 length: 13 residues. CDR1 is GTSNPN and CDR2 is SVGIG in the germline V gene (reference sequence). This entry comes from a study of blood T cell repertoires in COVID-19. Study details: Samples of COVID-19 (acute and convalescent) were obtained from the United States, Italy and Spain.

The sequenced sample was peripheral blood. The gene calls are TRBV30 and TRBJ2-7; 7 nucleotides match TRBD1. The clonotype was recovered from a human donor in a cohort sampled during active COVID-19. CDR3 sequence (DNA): TGTGCCCAGGTGCGGACAGGCGCCTACGAGCAGTACTTC. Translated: CAQVRTGAYEQYF.